The 26 T cell receptor beta chains below were found in one sample sequenced in a study of a mutant IDH1 vaccine in newly diagnosed glioma. Assay used: immunoSEQ multiplex PCR; TCRdb lists only in-frame clones, some missing. The sample contains tens of thousands of clones, over 75% of which appear only once. Their antigens remain unidentified. The time point denotes: week 23, last vaccination. Vaccination comprised doses that each held 300 ug of mutant IDH1 20-mer peptide, plus topical imiquimod. The sequences come from PBMCs, collected from a glioma patient whose treatment included an IDH1 peptide vaccine. The receptors here all came from a young man with glioma.

V gene TRBV5-1 combines with J gene TRBJ2-1; 11 nucleotides match TRBD2. The J segment lost 2 bases and the V segment lost 3 bases, leaving 7 bases of the junction unmatched. This CDR3 comprises 17 residues. Germline V CDR1 and CDR2: SGHRS, YFSETQ. CDR3 coding DNA: TGCGCCAGCAGCTCCACAACTAGCGGGGGTACCTACAATGAGCAGTTCTTC. Amino acid sequence: CASSSTTSGGTYNEQFF.

The J gene is TRBJ1-1, the V gene TRBV4-2; TRBD1 matches 7 bases. The CDR3 has 15 residues. V shed 4 bases and J 6 bases; nucleotides not matched to a gene: 11. CDR1 LGHNA and CDR2 YNFKEQ come from the germline V gene. The CDR3: CASSRERETGAEAFF. The DNA for the CDR3 is TGTGCCAGCAGCCGAGAAAGAGAAACAGGGGCTGAAGCTTTCTTT.

The chain is built from TRBV9 and TRBJ2-2; 10 bases are shared with TRBD1. V lost 0 bases to trimming and J lost 7 bases; unmatched junction nucleotides: 9. This CDR3 region has 17 residues. Germline V gene lookup returns CDR1 SGDLS and CDR2 YYNGEE. Here the CDR3 reads CASSVANPGTGVGELFF. The CDR3, as DNA: TGTGCCAGCAGCGTAGCGAACCCCGGGACAGGGGTCGGGGAGCTGTTTTTT.

The V gene is TRBV5-5, the J gene TRBJ2-5, with TRBD2 matching 10 bases. With 2 bases clipped from V and 5 bases from J, the junction kept 6 bases outside the gene matches. Germline CDR1 and CDR2: SGHKS and YYEKEE (reference sequence). The CDR3 is 15 amino acids. The CDR3 is CASSLERGGIETQYF. The CDR3 DNA reads TGTGCCAGCAGCTTAGAGCGGGGGGGGATCGAGACCCAGTACTTC.

The rearrangement links TRBV4-2 to TRBJ2-1, with TRBD2 matching over 11 bases. The V and J ends lost 2 bases and 9 bases, in that order; junction bases with no gene match: 6. The CDR3 has 15 residues. The germline V gene encodes CDR1 LGHNA and CDR2 YNFKEQ. In nucleotides, the CDR3 is TGTGCCAGCAGCCAACCTAGCGGGGGGCGACTTGAGCAGTTCTTC. It encodes CASSQPSGGRLEQFF.

This chain connects TRBV6-1 to TRBJ2-2, with 7 bases that match TRBD1. The CDR3 length is 19 residues. V lost 1 base and J lost 2; bases outside the gene matches: 13. The germline V gene encodes CDR1 MNHNS and CDR2 SASEGT. CDR3 sequence reads: CASSEVPYLGTANTGELFF. Written as DNA, the CDR3 is TGTGCCAGCAGTGAAGTGCCGTATTTGGGGACAGCTAACACCGGGGAGCTGTTTTTT.

J is TRBJ2-3 and V is TRBV19, with 7 bases fitting TRBD2. This CDR3 comprises 15 residues. Germline lookup yields CDR1 LNHDA and CDR2 SQIVND (reference sequence). Germline trimming cut 1 base from V and 8 bases from J; bases unmatched to any gene: 9. CDR3 loop: CASSIGERASGTQYF. The CDR3 DNA follows: TGTGCCAGTAGTATAGGGGAAAGGGCTAGCGGTACGCAGTATTTT.

The chain recombines TRBV29-1 with TRBJ2-5; D is ambiguous. Trimming stripped 7 bases from V and 2 bases from J, with 14 bases between. The CDR3 is made up of 13 amino acids. Germline CDR1 SQVTM, CDR2 ANQGSEA. The CDR3: CSANRLSQETQYF. In DNA form, the CDR3 reads TGCAGCGCCAACCGATTATCACAAGAGACCCAGTACTTC.

The chain couples TRBV25-1 to TRBJ2-1; D unclear. Germline CDR1 is MGHDK and CDR2 is SYGVNS. This CDR3 has 15 amino acids. Trimming stripped 2 bases from V and 5 bases from J, with 13 bases between. The CDR3 spells CASSEPLGLNNEQFF. The CDR3 nucleotides read TGTGCCAGCAGTGAACCCCTCGGGTTGAACAATGAGCAGTTCTTC.

The chain joins TRBV7-8 to TRBJ1-5; 12 nucleotides align to TRBD1. The CDR3 is 15 amino acids. Germline values: CDR1 SGHVS, CDR2 FQNEAQ. V was clipped by 5 bases and J by 6 bases; unmatched bases: 5. Written as DNA, the CDR3 is TGTGCCAGCAGCCCGGGACAGGGGGCGGGTCAGCCCCAGCATTTT. Protein: CASSPGQGAGQPQHF.

This sequence joins TRBV10-2 and TRBJ1-2; TRBD1 might be the D (5 bases). Per germline, CDR1 WSHSY and CDR2 SAAADI. The CDR3 is 15 residues long. Trimming removed 0 bases at V and 5 bases at J, with 13 bases between. CDR3 in DNA: TGCGCCAGCAGTGAGTCGGACGGGGACTCGTATGGCTACACCTTC. This sequence encodes CASSESDGDSYGYTF.

V is TRBV6-5 and J is TRBJ1-1; D is undetermined. The CDR3 runs to 15 residues. Germline lookup yields CDR1 MNHEY and CDR2 SVGAGI. Trimming pared 7 bases from V and 0 bases from J, leaving 15 bases between. CDR3 region: CASTPVGWMNTEAFF. The CDR3 DNA follows: TGTGCCAGCACCCCCGTAGGGTGGATGAACACTGAAGCTTTCTTT.

CDR3: CSATDFYEQFF. CDR3 in DNA: TGCAGTGCCACAGACTTTTATGAGCAGTTCTTC. The rearrangement links TRBV20-1 to TRBJ2-1; unclear D gene. Per the germline V gene, CDR1 is DFQATT and CDR2 is SNEGSKA (reference sequence). This CDR3 has 11 residues. V was pared by 6 bases and J by 8 bases, with 11 bases between.

This rearrangement joins TRBV6-1 to TRBJ2-5, with D hard to call. The assigned J gene may be wrong: the sequence end matches TRBJ2-7 better. CDR3 length: 14 amino acids. Germline V gene data show CDR1 as MNHNS and CDR2 as SASEGT. The CDR3, as DNA: TGTGCCAGCAGTCAGAGATACCCTCCCCACGAGCAGTACTTC. It specifies CASSQRYPPHEQYF.

The chain uses TRBV18 and TRBJ2-1; D gene uncertain. V lost 3 bases, J lost 4 bases, and 10 bases lay in between. Germline assignment: CDR1 KGHSH and CDR2 LQKENI. The CDR3 covers 14 residues. The CDR3 protein is CASSPISLYNEQFF. The CDR3 nucleotides are TGTGCCAGCTCACCTATTTCTTTGTACAATGAGCAGTTCTTC.

V usage is TRBV4-3 and J usage is TRBJ2-2, with a weak D call TRBD2 (6 bases). The V end was cut by 0 bases, the J end by 1 base, with 24 bases between. The CDR3 is 21 amino acids. The germline V gene has CDR1 LGHNA and CDR2 YSLEER. CDR3 DNA sequence: TGCGCCAGCAGCCAAGATAGGTGGGGCGGGGCCGTTTCTATGAACACCGGGGAGCTGTTTTTT. Translated: CASSQDRWGGAVSMNTGELFF.

V usage is TRBV4-2 and J usage is TRBJ2-5; 9 positions agree with TRBD2. J gave up 3 bases and V 1 base, and 9 bases lay outside the gene matches. The CDR3 consists of 17 residues. From germline, CDR1 is LGHNA and CDR2 YNFKEQ. The CDR3 DNA follows: TGTGCCAGCAGCCAAGGTCTAGGCGGGGGGGCGGAAGAGACCCAGTACTTC. Its translation: CASSQGLGGGAEETQYF.

This clone was picked up a small number of times. The rearrangement uses TRBV28 and TRBJ2-2; 7 bases fit TRBD1. With V trimmed by 6 bases and J by 6 bases, 16 bases remained unmatched. CDR3 length: 17 amino acids. Germline assignment: CDR1 MDHEN and CDR2 SYDVKM. CDR3 coding DNA: TGTGCCAGCAGACTTAGGGGGCTACAGGGGTCGGCCGGGGAGCTGTTTTTT. Translating gives CASRLRGLQGSAGELFF.

V usage is TRBV5-8 and J usage is TRBJ2-1, with TRBD1 matching over 11 bases. This CDR3 comprises 17 residues. With V trimmed by 4 bases and J by 3 bases, 9 bases remained unmatched. Germline loops: CDR1 SGHTS, CDR2 YDEGEE. This CDR3 is CASSPLRTGGVYNEQFF. Written as DNA, the CDR3 is TGTGCCAGCAGCCCATTGAGGACAGGGGGCGTCTACAATGAGCAGTTCTTC.

This clone has just one count. The chain employs TRBV6-6 and TRBJ2-3; a weak D match, TRBD1 (5 bases). V lost 3 bases to trimming and J lost 1 base, with 11 bases between them. This CDR3 spans 15 amino acids. Germline assignment: CDR1 MNHNY and CDR2 SVGAGI (reference sequence). DNA for the CDR3: TGTGCCAGCAGTTATCGGCAGGGTGGCACAGATACGCAGTATTTT. Protein: CASSYRQGGTDTQYF.

The chain is built from TRBV10-3 and TRBJ1-5; 7 nucleotides align to TRBD1. The germline gives CDR1 ENHRY, CDR2 SYGVKD. There are 16 residues in the CDR3. Trimming removed 2 bases from V and 7 bases from J; junction bases left unmatched: 11. The CDR3 nucleotides read TGTGCCATCAGTGAGGCCGGGACAGCAGGGATCCAGCCCCAGCATTTT. The encoded protein is CAISEAGTAGIQPQHF.

The chain is built from TRBV6-1 and TRBJ1-2; D uncertain. The V and J ends lost 4 bases and 6 bases respectively, with 12 bases between them. Looked up from germline, CDR1 is MNHNS and CDR2 is SASEGT. This CDR3 has 13 amino acids. The CDR3 loop reads CASSVVREDGYTF. The CDR3 coding sequence is TGTGCCAGCAGTGTTGTAAGGGAGGATGGCTACACCTTC.

V is TRBV18 and J is TRBJ2-7; D may be TRBD2 (6 bases). V was clipped by 6 bases and J by 0 bases, with 9 bases between them. In germline, CDR1 is KGHSH, CDR2 LQKENI. The CDR3 totals 13 residues. The CDR3 is CASSGGSSYEQYF. As DNA, the CDR3 is TGTGCCAGCTCGGGAGGCAGCTCCTACGAGCAGTACTTC.

The chain combines TRBV5-1 with TRBJ2-7; the match to TRBD1 covers 7 bases. V lost 7 bases and J lost 3; bases outside the gene matches: 7. Germline CDR1 is SGHRS and CDR2 is YFSETQ. This CDR3 contains 13 residues. The CDR3 loop reads CASSRDRYYEQYF. The CDR3 region has the DNA TGCGCCAGCTCCCGGGACAGATACTACGAGCAGTACTTC.

This chain connects TRBV6-6 to TRBJ2-1, with D possibly being TRBD1 (6 bases). V was shortened by 0 bases and J by 9 bases, with 9 bases between the two germline ends. Per germline, CDR1 MNHNY and CDR2 SVGAGI (reference sequence). This CDR3 contains 13 residues. CDR3 region: CASSYSLGGEQFF. CDR3 bases: TGTGCCAGCAGTTACTCCCTAGGGGGTGAGCAGTTCTTC.

This chain's CDR3 is CASFAEPGRNNEQFF. CDR3 DNA: TGTGCCAGCTTTGCGGAACCGGGACGGAACAATGAGCAGTTCTTC. This sequence joins TRBV7-2 and TRBJ2-1; D possibly matches TRBD1 or TRBD2 (5 bases each). CDR1 SGHTA and CDR2 FQGNSA come from the germline V gene. Trimming took off 8 bases at V and 5 bases at J, with 19 bases between the two ends. The CDR3 has 15 residues.